The TCR beta chain described here comes from a study of neurological immune-mediated disorders (dated by TCRdb to the late 2010s). For the wider study: Among the roughly 35 multiple sclerosis patients, approximately 30 had relapsing-remitting MS and 3 had secondary progressive MS. The approximately 100 TCR-beta libraries included longitudinal samples, technical triplicates and paired sorted CD4+ and CD8+ T-cell subsets alongside PBMC samples. Of the roughly 70 subjects in the cohort, some 14 were HAM/TSP patients, approximately 35 were multiple sclerosis patients, and around 20 were healthy controls. The study compared peripheral blood TCR-beta repertoires of HTLV-I-associated myelopathy (HAM/TSP) patients, multiple sclerosis patients and healthy controls using UMI-based sequencing. Beyond this particular receptor, the publication reports: No clinical or MRI features were associated with the MS cluster, and the authors said that larger cohorts are needed. In a phylogenetic analysis, the repertoires of 18 out of 34 MS patients fell into a single cluster of related CDR3 sequences, pointing to a possible signature at the repertoire level. The highest TCR clonal expansion was observed in HAM/TSP patients, whereas the lowest was observed in MS patients, even when compared with healthy controls. No identical CDR3 amino acid sequences were shared among expanded clones across subjects, suggesting private TCR-beta repertoires in all groups.

Unsorted PBMC libraries were generated from 2 million PBMCs stored in RNAlater at -80 °C until RNA extraction. Multiple sclerosis patients were enrolled in a US clinical protocol evaluating disease progression by magnetic resonance imaging. Peripheral blood was subjected to Ficoll-Hypaque density gradient centrifugation to isolate PBMCs, which were then cryopreserved in liquid nitrogen. CDR1 SGHDT and CDR2 YYEEEE are derived from the germline V gene. Unmatched junction bases come to 5, with V trimmed by 3 bases and J by 3 bases. Taken from cysteine to phenylalanine, the CDR3 has 15 residues. Only the CDR3 region is kept as DNA, spanning 45 bases read in frame from base 1. To synthesize cDNA, template-switch 5'RACE was performed with a primer carrying a 10-nucleotide random unique molecular identifier so that each TCR transcript was tagged. Each sequencing run produced over 190 million TCR-beta sequences covering 15-18 subjects. Total RNA was extracted with the RNeasy kit. Using the KAPA Real-time Library Amplification kit, TCR-beta VDJ regions were amplified with primers for the TCR constant region and the 5'RACE anchor. Sample indexes and Illumina adaptors were added in a first PCR, and a second PCR then increased library yield. The roughly 650 bp TCR product was size-selected on a 2% E-gel SizeSelection system after Ampure bead purification. Before pooling, libraries had their quality checked on a Bioanalyzer, their concentration measured with Qubit, and their quantity determined with the Kapa Library Quantification kit. Libraries were sequenced paired-end 2 x 150 bp on an Illumina HiSeq 2500. To increase sequence diversity, roughly 24-32% phiX was spiked into each library pool. Per the original workflow: Quality-filtered reads were processed with the UMI-based MiGEC pipeline, which removed over 85% of raw TCR sequences during error correction. IMGT germline references were used for alignment of VDJ genes, and clonotypes were defined by a unique CDR3 amino acid sequence together with V-J genes. VDJtools evaluated clonal expansion, Shannon diversity and CDR3 relatedness (CalcPairwiseDistances, ClusterSamples); CLCbio workbench built phylogenetic trees. A clone was classed as expanded if it had 8 or more unique UMIs, a cutoff based on coefficient-of-variation modelling across technical triplicates. Using fastp trimming at Q25 and MiXCR clonotype assembly, TCRdb reanalyzed the public sequencing data and kept in-frame beta chains. A single entry per CDR3 protein holds the most common genes and DNA from its merged rows. TCRdb's processing, not the authors' own work, is the source of the V and J calls. This sample comprises 65,000 to 95,000 distinct CDR3 sequences, approximately 5% of them detected only once. The ten most abundant clones make up 2.2% of the sample.

This clonotype appeared a few times. What antigen it recognizes has not been identified. Nothing much larger sits one base from this clone, and base qualities are not available. In this chain, TRBV5-6 is recombined with TRBJ2-1, with 8 bases aligning to TRBD2. The specimen was PBMCs. This TCR was sampled from a woman aged 25 to 39 with multiple sclerosis. The DNA sequence follows: TGTGCCAGCAGCTCCAAGCGGGGGAGCTACAATGAGCAGTTCTTC. Its coded protein is CASSSKRGSYNEQFF.